This T cell receptor (beta chain) originates from a study of preoperative IRX-2 immunotherapy in early breast cancer (dated by TCRdb to the late 2010s). The CDR3 contains 11 residues, cysteine and phenylalanine counted. The retained sequence is limited to the CDR3, 33 bases, with the frame set at the first base. The germline V gene (reference sequence) sets CDR1 to GTSNPN and CDR2 to SVGIG. This clone appeared a single time. Its specific antigen is unknown. Sequence at one end of the junction differs from germline and may be a read error. The treatment or condition label here, explained by the study, means: preoperative locoregional IRX-2 cytokine immunotherapy. The samples were obtained from a phase Ib study in which preoperative, locoregional IRX-2 cytokine immunotherapy intended to prime immune responses was tested. The donors were early-stage breast cancer patients who were given IRX-2 prior to surgery.

Receptor libraries were prepared by the immunoSEQ multiplex PCR assay. The immuneACCESS repertoire file appears here via TCRdb, limited to in-frame rearrangements. These files lack a portion of the clones; in checked studies, under half of the deficit traces to unresolved V genes, and the cause of the others is not known. Within this sample are about 98,000 clones, with 86% of them counted one time only. The ten largest make up roughly 1.9% of the sample. Sequences were derived from tumor tissue, sampled after IRX-2 immunotherapy. The chain is assembled from TRBV30 and TRBJ2-7, with TRBD2 identical over 7 junction bases. The clonotype originates from a human donor with breast cancer. The DNA is as follows: TGTGCCTGGAGTGGGACCGGGACTACAAACTTC. This codes for CAWSGTGTTNF. Joined to the reference TRBV30 and TRBJ2-7 proteins, this CDR3 gives the full variable domain: SQTIHQWPATLVQPVGSPLSLECTVEGTSNPNLYWYRQAAGRGLQLLFYSVGIGQISSEVPQNLSASRPQDRQFILSSKKLLLSDSGFYLCAWSGTGTTNFGPGTRLTVT.